This T cell receptor (beta chain) emerged from a study of metastatic and nonmetastatic thyroid tumors. Among the patients, none had received any treatment before thyroid surgery. Looked up from germline, CDR1 is MDHEN and CDR2 is SYDVKM. Trimming removed 7 bases from V and 5 bases from J; junction bases left unmatched: 13. The CDR3 extends over 15 amino acids. In its sample, this clone was seen many times. Using MiXCR, TCRdb reanalyzed the PCR reads. The profile shows approximately 31,000 clones, 15% to 20% of them singletons. The sequenced material came from blood. This TCR was recovered from a female donor with papillary thyroid cancer or a benign thyroid nodule (not recorded which). Some clones in this sample may be carry-over from other donors' samples. The chain links TRBV28 to TRBJ2-7; 8 bases line up with TRBD2. CDR3 protein: CASIESGGSGNEQYF. The CDR3 DNA is TGTGCCAGCATTGAGAGCGGGGGCAGTGGGAACGAGCAGTACTTC.